This TCR beta chain derives from a study of blood T cell repertoires in COVID-19. For the study at large: COVID-19 samples from acute and convalescent phases originated in the United States, Italy and Spain.

Repertoires were generated with immunoSEQ multiplex PCR, while TCRdb's copy carries only in-frame clones and drops some. The sample lists about 81,000 clones; roughly nine tenths were seen once. The CDR3 runs to 18 residues. The V and J ends lost 6 bases and 4 bases, in that order; junction bases with no gene match: 17. Germline CDR1 reads SGHVS; CDR2 reads FQNEAQ. The clonotype was recovered from a woman older than 75 with active COVID-19. V is TRBV7-8 and J is TRBJ2-5, with TRBD1 identical over 10 bases. The sequenced sample consisted of peripheral blood. The CDR3 DNA reads TGTGCCAGCAGAAAAGACAGGGGGCGGAGGCAGTTTTCAGAGACCCAGTACTTC. Protein product: CASRKDRGRRQFSETQYF.